This T cell receptor beta chain was obtained from a study of shared clonotypes between healthy human individuals. Study-wide results and caveats: Sampling used blood alone; tissue repertoires probably differ.

This clone was counted only a few times. Its antigen is currently unknown. The V gene lost 2 bases and the J gene lost 1 base, with 3 bases spanning the gap. This CDR3 is built from 12 residues. Germline V gene lookup returns CDR1 PRHDT and CDR2 FYEKMQ (reference sequence). The authors split each subset's genomic DNA evenly across several immunoSEQ plates. As handled by the study authors: In the immunoSEQ data, sequences were junction-only and lacked quality scores, so filtering differed. The protocol was immunoSEQ multiplex PCR, while the TCRdb copy is restricted to in-frame clones and leaves out a portion. V and J calls and clone size follow that table, whereas D and trimming were derived from the DNA. The data contain roughly 500,000 clones, less than 85% of them singletons.

The material sequenced was PBMCs. The J gene is TRBJ2-7, the V gene TRBV13; no clear D gene. The sequence came from a woman in her thirties or forties in good health. Some clones in this sample may be carry-over from other donors' samples. CDR3 DNA: TGTGCCAGCAGCTTATGGTCCTACGAGCAGTACTTC. This translates into CASSLWSYEQYF.